The source of this T cell receptor (beta chain) is a study of blood T cell repertoires in COVID-19. Study-wide context: In each case, the material was cDNA or gDNA derived from T cells, B-cell-depleted T cells, or PBMCs.

Germline CDR1 reads MNHEY; CDR2 reads SMNVEV (reference sequence). The CDR3 is 15 residues long. V was pared by 1 base and J by 8 bases, with 17 bases between. Authors' processing steps: For nucleated cells, counts were estimated from reference gene primer amplification. Method: immunoSEQ multiplex PCR; TCRdb's copy keeps in-frame clones and lacks some. V, J and clone size are those of that table, while D and trimming were read from the DNA. The table lists fewer than 400,000 clones, approximately 87% of them singletons. The source material was peripheral blood. The V call is TRBV27, the J call TRBJ1-2; D is perhaps TRBD1 (6 bases). This sequence originates from a woman aged 30 to 39 with COVID-19, enrolled during active disease. The CDR3 is CASSLLGGAREGYTF. CDR3 sequence (DNA): TGTGCCAGCAGTTTATTAGGGGGGGCGCGGGAGGGCTACACCTTC.